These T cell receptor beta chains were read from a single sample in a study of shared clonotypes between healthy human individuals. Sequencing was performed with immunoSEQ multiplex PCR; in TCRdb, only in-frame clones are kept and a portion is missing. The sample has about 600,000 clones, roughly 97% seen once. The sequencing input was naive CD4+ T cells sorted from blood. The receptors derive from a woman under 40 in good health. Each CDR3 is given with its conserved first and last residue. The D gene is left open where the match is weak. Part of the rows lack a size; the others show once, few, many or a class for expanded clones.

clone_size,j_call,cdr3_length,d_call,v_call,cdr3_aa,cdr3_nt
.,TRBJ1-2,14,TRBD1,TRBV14,CASSQADRVYGYTF,TGTGCCAGCAGCCAGGCCGACAGGGTCTATGGCTACACCTTC
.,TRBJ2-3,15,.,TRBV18,CASSPGTGITDTQYF,TGTGCCAGCTCACCCGGAACGGGAATCACAGATACGCAGTATTTT
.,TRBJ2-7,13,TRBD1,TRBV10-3,CAISETGGGEQYF,TGTGCCATCAGTGAAACAGGGGGCGGCGAGCAGTACTTC
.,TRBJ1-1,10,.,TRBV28,CASSSWRAFF,TGTGCCAGCAGTTCGTGGAGGGCTTTCTTT
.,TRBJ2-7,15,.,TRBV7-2,CASTPLALMPYEQYF,TGTGCCAGCACGCCCTTAGCGCTGATGCCCTACGAGCAGTACTTC
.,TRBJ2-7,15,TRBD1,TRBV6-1,CASSRAGTGVYEQYF,TGTGCCAGCAGTCGAGCCGGGACAGGGGTCTACGAGCAGTACTTC
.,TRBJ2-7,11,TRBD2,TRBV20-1,CSVPGGYEQYF,TGCAGTGTTCCGGGAGGCTACGAGCAGTACTTC
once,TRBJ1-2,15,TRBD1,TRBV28,CASTSGQGANYGYTF,TGTGCCAGCACTTCCGGACAGGGGGCTAACTATGGCTACACCTTC
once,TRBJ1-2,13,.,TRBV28,CASRKTANYGYTF,TGTGCCAGCAGAAAGACCGCTAACTATGGCTACACCTTC
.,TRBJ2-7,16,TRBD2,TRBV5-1,CASSFLAGISFDEQYF,TGCGCCAGCAGCTTTCTAGCGGGAATCAGTTTCGACGAGCAGTACTTC
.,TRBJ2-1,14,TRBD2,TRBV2,CASSVAGGPSEQFF,TGTGCCAGCAGCGTAGCGGGAGGGCCAAGTGAGCAGTTCTTC
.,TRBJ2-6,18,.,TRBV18,CASSQLGGLSSGANVLTF,TGTGCCAGCTCACAGTTGGGGGGGCTCAGCTCTGGGGCCAACGTCCTGACTTTC
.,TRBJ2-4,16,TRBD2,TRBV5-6,CASSGGTSGSKNIQYF,TGTGCCAGCAGCGGCGGGACTAGCGGGAGTAAAAACATTCAGTACTTC
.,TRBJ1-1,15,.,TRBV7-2,CASSLFAVVEFGAFF,TGTGCCAGCAGCTTATTCGCGGTTGTTGAGTTTGGCGCTTTCTTT
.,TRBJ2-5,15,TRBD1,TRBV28,CASSLGQGHQETQYF,TGTGCCAGCAGTTTAGGACAGGGCCACCAAGAGACCCAGTACTTC
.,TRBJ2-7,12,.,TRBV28,CASRLGRAEQYF,TGTGCCAGCAGGCTTGGCCGAGCCGAGCAGTACTTC
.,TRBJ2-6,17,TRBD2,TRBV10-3,CAIRAGVLVSGANVLTF,TGTGCCATCAGGGCGGGAGTTTTGGTCTCTGGGGCCAACGTCCTGACTTTC
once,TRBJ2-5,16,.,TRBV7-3,CASSQRWLGYQETQYF,TGTGCCAGCAGCCAAAGGTGGCTGGGGTACCAAGAGACCCAGTACTTC
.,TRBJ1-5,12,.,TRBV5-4,CASSLGYQPQHF,TGTGCCAGCAGCTTGGGGTACCAGCCCCAGCATTTT
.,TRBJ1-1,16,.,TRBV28,CASSPSFGGRSTEAFF,TGTGCCAGCAGTCCCTCCTTTGGAGGACGGAGCACTGAAGCTTTCTTT
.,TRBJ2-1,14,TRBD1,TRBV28,CASSSGTVGRKQFF,TGTGCCAGCAGTTCTGGGACAGTGGGTCGTAAGCAGTTCTTC
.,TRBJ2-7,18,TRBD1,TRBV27,CASRRQGMKYSYGHEQYF,TGTGCCAGCAGGAGACAGGGCATGAAATACTCCTACGGTCACGAGCAGTACTTC
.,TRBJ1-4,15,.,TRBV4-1,CASSQGRAANEKLFF,TGCGCCAGCAGCCAAGGAAGGGCAGCTAATGAAAAACTGTTTTTT
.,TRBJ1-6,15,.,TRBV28,CASSLTVAGNSPLHF,TGTGCCAGCAGTTTAACTGTTGCGGGTAATTCACCCCTCCACTTT
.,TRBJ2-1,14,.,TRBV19,CASREGFSYNEQFF,TGTGCCAGTAGAGAGGGCTTTTCCTACAATGAGCAGTTCTTC
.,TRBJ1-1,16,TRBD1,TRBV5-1,CASSNRDRVLNTEAFF,TGCGCCAGCAGCAACCGGGACAGGGTATTGAACACTGAAGCTTTCTTT
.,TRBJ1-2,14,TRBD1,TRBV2,CASSPQGADYGYTF,TGTGCCAGCAGTCCGCAGGGGGCGGACTATGGCTACACCTTC
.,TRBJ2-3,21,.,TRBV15,CATSTRRTGGVAGAVADTQYF,TGTGCCACCAGCACCCGGAGGACAGGGGGGGTAGCGGGAGCCGTAGCAGATACGCAGTATTTT
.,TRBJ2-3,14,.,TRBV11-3,CASSDPTRADTQYF,TGTGCCAGCAGCGACCCCACTAGAGCAGATACGCAGTATTTT
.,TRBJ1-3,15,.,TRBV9,CASSAGTLSGNTIYF,TGTGCCAGCAGCGCCGGGACACTCTCTGGAAACACCATATATTTT
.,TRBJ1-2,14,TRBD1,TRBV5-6,CASSTDRGGYGYTF,TGTGCCAGCAGCACCGACAGGGGAGGTTATGGCTACACCTTC
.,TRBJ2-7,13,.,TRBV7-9,CASSLASPYEQYF,TGTGCCAGCAGCTTGGCTAGCCCCTACGAGCAGTACTTC
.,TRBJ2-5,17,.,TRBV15,CATSKRLLGRRQETQYF,TGTGCCACCAGCAAGCGACTCCTTGGACGGAGGCAAGAGACCCAGTACTTC
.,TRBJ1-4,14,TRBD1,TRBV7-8,CASSLQGASEKLFF,TGTGCCAGCAGCCTACAGGGGGCTTCTGAAAAACTGTTTTTT
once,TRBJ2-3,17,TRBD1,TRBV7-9,CASSIKWEGQGTDTQYF,TGTGCCAGCAGCATCAAATGGGAGGGACAGGGGACAGATACGCAGTATTTT
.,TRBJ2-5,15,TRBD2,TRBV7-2,CASSLGGRAEETQYF,TGTGCCAGCAGCTTAGGCGGGAGGGCCGAGGAGACCCAGTACTTC
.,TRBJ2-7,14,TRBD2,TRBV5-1,CASSSGHTSDEQYF,TGCGCCAGCAGCTCAGGACATACTAGCGACGAGCAGTACTTC
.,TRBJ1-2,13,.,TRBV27,CASSYQGTYGYTF,TGTGCCAGCAGTTATCAGGGTACCTATGGCTACACCTTC
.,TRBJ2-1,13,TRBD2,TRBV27,CASSLTGAGVQFF,TGTGCCAGCAGCCTTACCGGGGCGGGAGTGCAGTTCTTC
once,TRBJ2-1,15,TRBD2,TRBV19,CASSPRTSGSDEQFF,TGTGCCAGTAGTCCGCGGACTAGCGGGTCCGATGAGCAGTTCTTC
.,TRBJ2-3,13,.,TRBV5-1,CASSAASTDTQYF,TGCGCCAGCAGCGCCGCTAGCACAGATACGCAGTATTTT
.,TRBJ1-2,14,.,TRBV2,CASSVLGKGNGYTF,TGTGCCAGCAGTGTTTTAGGGAAAGGGAATGGCTACACCTTC
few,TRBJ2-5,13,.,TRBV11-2,CASSPGDQETQYF,TGTGCCAGCAGCCCAGGGGACCAAGAGACCCAGTACTTC
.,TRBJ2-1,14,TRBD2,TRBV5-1,CASTGTSGSNEQFF,TGCGCCAGTACCGGGACTAGCGGTAGCAATGAGCAGTTCTTC
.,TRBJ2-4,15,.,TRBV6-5,CASSPAALAKNIQYF,TGTGCCAGCAGCCCCGCCGCACTAGCCAAAAACATTCAGTACTTC
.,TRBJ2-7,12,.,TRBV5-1,CASSATGDQQYF,TGCGCCAGCAGCGCTACAGGCGATCAGCAGTACTTC
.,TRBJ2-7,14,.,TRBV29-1,CSVEASETTYEQYF,TGCAGCGTTGAGGCCAGTGAAACAACCTACGAGCAGTACTTC
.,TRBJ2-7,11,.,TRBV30,CAWSGGGEQYF,TGTGCCTGGAGTGGCGGTGGGGAGCAGTACTTC
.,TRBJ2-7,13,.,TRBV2,CASSEGTHYEQYF,TGTGCCAGCAGTGAGGGGACTCACTACGAGCAGTACTTC
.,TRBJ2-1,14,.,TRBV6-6,CASSHNGPEREQFF,TGTGCCAGCAGCCACAACGGACCCGAGCGTGAGCAGTTCTTC
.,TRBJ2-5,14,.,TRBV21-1,CATDLAEIQETQYF,TGTGCCACCGATCTAGCGGAAATACAAGAGACCCAGTACTTC
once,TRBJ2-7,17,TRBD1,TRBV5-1,CASSGLSSDRRTYEQYF,TGCGCCAGCAGCGGCCTATCCTCGGACAGGCGAACCTACGAGCAGTACTTC
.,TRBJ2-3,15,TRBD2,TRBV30,CAWSALAGSTDTQYF,TGTGCCTGGAGTGCTCTAGCGGGGAGCACAGATACGCAGTATTTT
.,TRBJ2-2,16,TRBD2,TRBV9,CASSERLAGDTGELFF,TGTGCCAGCAGCGAACGACTAGCGGGAGACACCGGGGAGCTGTTTTTT
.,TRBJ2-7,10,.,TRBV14,CASSQGHQYF,TGTGCCAGCAGCCAGGGTCACCAGTACTTC
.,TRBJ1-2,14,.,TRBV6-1,CASSGGEHKGGYTF,TGTGCCAGCAGTGGAGGGGAGCATAAGGGGGGCTACACCTTC
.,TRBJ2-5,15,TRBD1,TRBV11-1,CASSDQQGAGETQYF,TGTGCCAGCAGCGACCAACAGGGGGCTGGAGAGACCCAGTACTTC
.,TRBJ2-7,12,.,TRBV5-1,CASSQGSLEQYF,TGCGCCAGCAGCCAAGGCTCTCTCGAGCAGTACTTC
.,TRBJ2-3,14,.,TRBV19,CASKDSMGTDTQYF,TGTGCCAGTAAAGATTCCATGGGCACAGATACGCAGTATTTT
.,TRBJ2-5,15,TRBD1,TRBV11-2,CASSFDRVGQETQYF,TGTGCCAGCAGTTTTGACAGGGTAGGCCAGGAGACCCAGTACTTC